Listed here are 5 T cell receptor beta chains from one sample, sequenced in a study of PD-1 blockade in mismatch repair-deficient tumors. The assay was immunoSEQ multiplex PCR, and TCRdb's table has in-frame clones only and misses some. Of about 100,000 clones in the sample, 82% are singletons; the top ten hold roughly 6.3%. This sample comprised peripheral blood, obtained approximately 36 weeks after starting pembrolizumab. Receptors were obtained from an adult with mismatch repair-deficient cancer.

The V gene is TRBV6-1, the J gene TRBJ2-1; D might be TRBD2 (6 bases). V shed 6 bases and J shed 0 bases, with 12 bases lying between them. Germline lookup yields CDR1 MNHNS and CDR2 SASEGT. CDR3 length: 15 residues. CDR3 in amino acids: CASSKRVSSYNEQFF. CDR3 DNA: TGTGCCAGCAGCAAGCGGGTCAGCTCCTACAATGAGCAGTTCTTC.

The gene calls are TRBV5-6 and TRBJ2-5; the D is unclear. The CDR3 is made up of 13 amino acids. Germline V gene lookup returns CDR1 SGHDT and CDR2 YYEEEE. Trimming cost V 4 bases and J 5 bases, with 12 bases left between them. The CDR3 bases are TGTGCCAGCAGCATACAGTCCCCCGAGACCCAGTACTTC. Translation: CASSIQSPETQYF.

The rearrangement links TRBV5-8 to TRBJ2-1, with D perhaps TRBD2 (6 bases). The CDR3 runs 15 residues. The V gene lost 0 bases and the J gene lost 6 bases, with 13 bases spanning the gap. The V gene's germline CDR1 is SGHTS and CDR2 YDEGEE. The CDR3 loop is CASSLAARGTNEQFF. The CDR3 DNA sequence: TGTGCCAGCAGCTTGGCCGCCCGCGGGACCAATGAGCAGTTCTTC.

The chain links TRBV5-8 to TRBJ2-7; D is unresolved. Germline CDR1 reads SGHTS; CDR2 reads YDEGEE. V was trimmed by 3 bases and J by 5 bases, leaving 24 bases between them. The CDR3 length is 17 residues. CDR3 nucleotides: TGTGCCAGCAGCTACCTGGTTAGGGAAGAAATGGTGGACGAGCAGTACTTC. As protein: CASSYLVREEMVDEQYF.

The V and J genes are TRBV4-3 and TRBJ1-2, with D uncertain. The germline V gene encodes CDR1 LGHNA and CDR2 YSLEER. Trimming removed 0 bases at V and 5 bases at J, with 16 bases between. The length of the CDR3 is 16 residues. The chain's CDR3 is CASSQETTGRIYGYTF. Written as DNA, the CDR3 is TGCGCCAGCAGCCAAGAGACTACTGGGAGGATTTATGGCTACACCTTC.